The 27 T cell receptor beta chains presented below share a single source sample, sequenced in a study of blood T cell repertoires in COVID-19. Profiling relied on immunoSEQ multiplex PCR, and the TCRdb table lists in-frame clones only, not all of them. Of 150,000 to 200,000 clones in the sample, around 80% are singletons; the top ten hold 4.5% to 7.5%. The sample taken for sequencing was PBMCs or T cells enriched from blood (not recorded which). These receptors all stem from a man aged 35 to 55 who had recovered from COVID-19.

V gene TRBV2 combines with J gene TRBJ1-2; 8 bases map to TRBD1. The CDR3 totals 14 residues. Germline trimming cut 7 bases from V and 4 bases from J; bases unmatched to any gene: 8. CDR1 and CDR2 from the germline V gene are SNHLY and FYNNEI. CDR3 nucleotides: TGTGCCAGCACAGACAGGGGAGGGGGCTATGGCTACACCTTC. Translation: CASTDRGGGYGYTF. Drawing the rest from reference TRBV2 and TRBJ1-2, the complete variable domain is EPEVTQTPSHQVTQMGQEVILRCVPISNHLYFYWYRQILGQKVEFLVSFYNNEISEKSEIFDDQFSVERPDGSNFTLKIRSTKLEDSAMYFCASTDRGGGYGYTFGSGTRLTVV.

The gene calls are TRBV30 and TRBJ2-1; the D is unclear. This CDR3 is built from 15 residues. Germline V gene sequence: CDR1 GTSNPN, CDR2 SVGIG (reference sequence). The V gene lost 2 bases and the J gene lost 9 bases, with 20 bases spanning the gap. The CDR3 DNA is TGTGCCTGGAGTTGGCAGCTTAATGCAAGGAGTGAGCAGTTCTTC. It codes for CAWSWQLNARSEQFF. Together with reference TRBV30 and TRBJ2-1, the CDR3 gives the full variable domain: SQTIHQWPATLVQPVGSPLSLECTVEGTSNPNLYWYRQAAGRGLQLLFYSVGIGQISSEVPQNLSASRPQDRQFILSSKKLLLSDSGFYLCAWSWQLNARSEQFFGPGTRLTVL.

The chain links TRBV24-1 to TRBJ2-1, with TRBD2 matching 8 bases. Germline V gives CDR1 KGHDR, CDR2 SFDVKD. The CDR3 runs 16 residues. Losses at the gene ends were 1 base for V and 9 bases for J; bases not matched to a gene: 10. The CDR3: CATSDFGGGTPGEQFF. CDR3 DNA: TGTGCCACCAGTGATTTTGGCGGGGGGACCCCGGGTGAGCAGTTCTTC.

The V gene is TRBV3-1 (or the pseudogene TRBV3-2), the J gene TRBJ1-3, with 7 positions matching TRBD1. CDR1 is LGHDT, CDR2 YNNKEL, per germline (reference sequence). V gave up 5 bases and J gave up 0 bases; unmatched junction bases: 1. This CDR3 has 14 residues. This CDR3 is CASSGTDSGNTIYF. The CDR3 nucleotides read TGTGCCAGCAGCGGGACAGACTCTGGAAACACCATATATTTT.

Written as DNA, the CDR3 is TGTGCCAGCAGCTTAGGGGAGGGGGATAATTCACCCCTCCACTTT. It codes for CASSLGEGDNSPLHF. The chain combines TRBV7-8 with TRBJ1-6, with TRBD1 as a possible D gene (6 bases). The CDR3 sequence is 15 residues long. CDR1 and CDR2 (germline): SGHVS, FQNEAQ. V lost 1 base, J lost 5 bases, and 9 bases lay in between.

The V gene is TRBV5-4, the J gene TRBJ2-4; 8 nucleotides align to TRBD2. CDR1 is SGHNT, CDR2 YYREEE, per germline (reference sequence). The CDR3 totals 16 residues. After removal of 4 bases from V and 6 bases from J, the junction contained 12 bases not matched to a gene. CDR3 residues: CASSLLSGAGGNIQYF. CDR3 in DNA: TGTGCCAGCAGCCTCCTTAGCGGGGCGGGGGGAAACATTCAGTACTTC.

The sample holds one count of this clone. J is TRBJ2-6 and V is TRBV6-5; D remains unclear. The CDR3 sequence is 14 residues long. The V gene's germline CDR1 is MNHEY and CDR2 SVGAGI. The germline V and J ends were trimmed by 4 bases and 0 bases, with 4 bases remaining between them. The CDR3 loop reads CASSSFSGANVLTF. The DNA for the CDR3 is TGTGCCAGCAGTTCCTTCTCTGGGGCCAACGTCCTGACTTTC.

The chain is built from TRBV24-1 and TRBJ2-1; 7 nucleotides match TRBD1. CDR3 length: 16 residues. CDR1 KGHDR and CDR2 SFDVKD come from the germline V gene. After removal of 4 bases from V and 4 bases from J, the junction contained 9 bases not matched to a gene. CDR3: CATSDNRDREYNEQFF. In DNA form, the CDR3 reads TGTGCCACCAGTGACAACCGGGACAGAGAGTACAATGAGCAGTTCTTC.

The chain employs TRBV7-8 and TRBJ2-5; tentatively, D is TRBD1 (6 bases). CDR3 length equals 14 residues. Trimming cost V 1 base and J 1 base, with 7 bases left between them. Germline V gene data show CDR1 as SGHVS and CDR2 as FQNEAQ. CDR3: CASSLGTAQETQYF. The CDR3 DNA reads TGTGCCAGCAGCTTAGGGACAGCCCAAGAGACCCAGTACTTC.

The chain employs TRBV11-2 and TRBJ1-2; the D is unclear. Germline V gene lookup returns CDR1 SGHAT and CDR2 FQNNGV. V was clipped by 0 bases and J by 5 bases, with 4 bases between them. This CDR3 spans 12 amino acids. Written as DNA, the CDR3 is TGTGCCAGCAGCTTAGATCAGTATGGCTACACCTTC. It is translated as CASSLDQYGYTF.

CDR3 in amino acids: CAWSVQGARNQPQHF. The CDR3 DNA sequence: TGTGCCTGGAGTGTACAGGGGGCCCGGAATCAGCCCCAGCATTTT. J is TRBJ1-5 and V is TRBV30, with 9 bases fitting TRBD1. Germline CDR1 and CDR2: GTSNPN and SVGIG (reference sequence). The CDR3 has 15 amino acids. With V trimmed by 0 bases and J by 4 bases, 4 bases remained unmatched.

This clone was seen a handful of times. The chain employs TRBV4-2 and TRBJ1-1, with 9 bases that match TRBD1. The CDR3 loop spans 16 amino acids. Germline lookup yields CDR1 LGHNA and CDR2 YNFKEQ. Trimming took 0 bases from V and 5 from J; bases not matched to a gene: 7. CDR3 amino acids: CASSQEQGAYGTEAFF. CDR3 in DNA: TGTGCCAGCAGCCAAGAACAGGGGGCGTATGGAACTGAAGCTTTCTTT.

The chain has TRBV24-1 and TRBJ2-5; 7 bases fit TRBD2. This CDR3 has 15 residues. J was trimmed by 5 bases and V by 4 bases; bases with no gene match: 9. CDR1 KGHDR and CDR2 SFDVKD come from the germline V gene. The CDR3 nucleotides are TGTGCCACCAGTGAGGGGGGAGGGCCCGAGGAGACCCAGTACTTC. It encodes CATSEGGGPEETQYF.

The rearrangement links TRBV12-3 or TRBV12-4 to TRBJ1-2, with a weak D call TRBD1 (5 bases). V was shortened by 5 bases and J by 4 bases, with 11 bases between the two germline ends. The CDR3 covers 13 residues. CDR3 sequence (DNA): TGTGCCAGCAGTGTGGGGCCGTCCTATGGCTACACCTTC. Protein product: CASSVGPSYGYTF.

This clone has only a few counts. The chain combines TRBV24-1 with TRBJ2-1, with TRBD1 matching over 8 bases. The junction had 11 bases not matched to a gene; V was cut back by 5 bases and J by 9 bases. The germline CDR1 and CDR2 sequences are KGHDR and SFDVKD. The CDR3 spans 15 residues. The CDR3 region has the DNA TGTGCCACCAGTGCCCAAAACAGGGGGGTCGGTGAGCAGTTCTTC. Its translation is CATSAQNRGVGEQFF.

V gene TRBV11-2 combines with J gene TRBJ1-4; D not resolved. Germline CDR1 and CDR2: SGHAT and FQNNGV. V lost 1 base and J 7 bases, leaving 10 bases between the germline ends. This CDR3 contains 14 residues. The DNA of the CDR3 is TGTGCCAGCAGCTTAGGAGGGCGGGGTGAAAAACTGTTTTTT. Amino acids: CASSLGGRGEKLFF. Full variable domain (outside the CDR3, taken from reference TRBV11-2 and TRBJ1-4): EAGVAQSPRYKIIEKRQSVAFWCNPISGHATLYWYQQILGQGPKLLIQFQNNGVVDDSQLPKDRFSAERLKGVDSTLKIQPAKLEDSAVYLCASSLGGRGEKLFFGSGTQLSVL.

This clone was detected a few times. The rearrangement uses TRBV7-9 and TRBJ1-5; 8 positions match TRBD1. The germline CDR1 and CDR2 sequences are SEHNR and FQNEAQ (reference sequence). CDR3 length equals 15 residues. V trimming: 5 bases; J trimming: 3 bases; junction bases outside the gene matches: 6. In DNA, the CDR3 is TGTGCCAGCAGCCTAGGACAGGGAAACAATCAGCCCCAGCATTTT. Encoded protein: CASSLGQGNNQPQHF.

The J gene is TRBJ2-1, the V gene TRBV4-1, with 14 bases matching TRBD2. J was trimmed by 9 bases and V by 4 bases; bases with no gene match: 11. This CDR3 has 17 amino acids. Germline-derived CDR1 and CDR2 are MGHRA and YSYEKL. DNA for the CDR3: TGCGCCAGCAGCCCTCGGACTAGCGGGGGGCTAGTGGGTGAGCAGTTCTTC. It yields the protein CASSPRTSGGLVGEQFF.

The V and J genes are TRBV15 and TRBJ1-3; D is unclear. V lost 0 bases to trimming and J lost 0 bases, with 6 bases between them. The germline CDR1 and CDR2 sequences are LNHNV and YYDKDF (reference sequence). This CDR3 is 15 amino acids long. The CDR3 nucleotides read TGTGCCACCAGCAGAGAAGGGAGCTCTGGAAACACCATATATTTT. The encoded protein is CATSREGSSGNTIYF. The complete variable domain, with remaining parts taken from reference TRBV15 and TRBJ1-3, reads DAMVIQNPRYQVTQFGKPVTLSCSQTLNHNVMYWYQQKSSQAPKLLFHYYDKDFNNEADTPDNFQSRRPNTSFCFLDIRSPGLGDTAMYLCATSREGSSGNTIYFGEGSWLTVV.

This rearrangement joins TRBV5-4 to TRBJ2-3; D is ambiguous. V shed 5 bases and J shed 1 base, with 8 bases lying between them. CDR3 length: 13 residues. CDR1 is SGHNT, CDR2 YYREEE, per germline (reference sequence). For the CDR3, the DNA is TGTGCCAGCAGGGCTCGGGGCACAGATACGCAGTATTTT. Amino acids: CASRARGTDTQYF. Complete variable domain (other parts from reference TRBV5-4 and TRBJ2-3): ETGVTQSPTHLIKTRGQQVTLRCSSQSGHNTVSWYQQALGQGPQFIFQYYREEENGRGNFPPRFSGLQFPNYSSELNVNALELDDSALYLCASRARGTDTQYFGPGTRLTVL.

The chain uses TRBV3-1 (or the pseudogene TRBV3-2) and TRBJ1-1; D not resolved. The CDR3 covers 14 residues. In germline, CDR1 is LGHDT, CDR2 YNNKEL (reference sequence). The V end was cut by 7 bases, the J end by 2 bases, with 14 bases between. CDR3 DNA: TGTGCCAGCACCACGTGGGGAGGTAACACTGAAGCTTTCTTT. Translating it yields CASTTWGGNTEAFF.

This clone was seen more than once but under ten times. The chain carries TRBV2 and TRBJ2-7; 7 positions match TRBD1. Germline V CDR1 and CDR2: SNHLY, FYNNEI. The CDR3 sequence is 15 residues long. After removal of 6 bases from V and 5 bases from J, the junction contained 13 bases not matched to a gene. CDR3 sequence reads: CASSDPTGFLDEQYF. The CDR3 DNA sequence: TGTGCCAGCAGCGACCCGACAGGGTTCTTGGACGAGCAGTACTTC.

This chain joins TRBV6-5 and TRBJ1-6, with TRBD1 as a possible D gene (5 bases). The CDR3 consists of 16 residues. The germline CDR1 and CDR2 sequences are MNHEY and SVGAGI. Trimming pared 4 bases from V and 9 bases from J, leaving 19 bases between. CDR3 nucleotide sequence: TGTGCCAGCAGTTTTGGGGGGAGAACGCCGACTTCACCCCTCCACTTT. Amino acids: CASSFGGRTPTSPLHF.

The V and J genes are TRBV6-5 and TRBJ1-6, with D possibly matching TRBD1 (5 bases). V lost 4 bases and J lost 4, with 14 bases in between. In germline, CDR1 is MNHEY, CDR2 SVGAGI. The CDR3 is 16 residues long. In DNA form, the CDR3 reads TGTGCCAGCAGTTTTGGCAGGGAGGGGTATAATTCACCCCTCCACTTT. Translated, it gives CASSFGREGYNSPLHF.

The V gene is TRBV5-8, the J gene TRBJ1-1; TRBD1 agrees at 7 bases. The V segment lost 6 bases and the J segment 2 bases; nucleotides outside the gene matches: 10. The CDR3 is 15 residues long. The germline CDR1 and CDR2 sequences are SGHTS and YDEGEE. CDR3 nucleotide sequence: TGTGCCAGCAACCTAAAGACAGGGTTTAACACTGAAGCTTTCTTT. It is translated as CASNLKTGFNTEAFF.

J is TRBJ1-1 and V is TRBV2; 10 nucleotides match TRBD1. With 6 bases clipped from V and 4 bases from J, the junction kept 5 bases outside the gene matches. The germline V gene has CDR1 SNHLY and CDR2 FYNNEI. The CDR3 has 14 amino acids. As DNA, the CDR3 is TGTGCCAGCAGCTGGACAGGGGGAGGCACTGAAGCTTTCTTT. This translates into CASSWTGGGTEAFF.

V gene TRBV24-1 combines with J gene TRBJ2-2, with 8 bases fitting TRBD1. V lost 3 bases and J lost 6; bases outside the gene matches: 8. The CDR3 covers 16 residues. Germline CDR1 KGHDR, CDR2 SFDVKD. CDR3 DNA: TGTGCCACCAGTGATCCGAGGACAGGGACGGCCGGGGAGCTGTTTTTT. This sequence encodes CATSDPRTGTAGELFF.